The sequence of this T cell receptor (beta chain) was determined in a study of T-cell reconstitution after alpha-beta-depleted transplantation in children. Whole-study findings and limits: For some patients, TCRbeta diversity was high at day 60 because of recipient T cells and thymic progenitors that survived.

The CDR3 is 14 residues long. Germline CDR1 is SGHAT and CDR2 is FQNNGV. V lost 0 bases to trimming and J lost 3 bases, with 8 bases between them. Construction of the TCRbeta library involved unique molecular identifiers. TCRdb processed the PCR reads anew with MiXCR; each CDR3 protein has one entry. The table has 700,000 to 950,000 distinct CDR3 sequences, about 15% seen once; the top ten hold roughly 5%. This clonotype was detected a few times. Its antigen is not known. Sequenced material: PBMCs, mostly from graft donor cells, taken 360 days after TCRalphabeta/CD19-depleted stem cell transplant. The V call is TRBV11-2, the J call TRBJ1-2; D uncertain. This receptor was obtained from a male patient under 18 who had a stem cell transplant for acute lymphoblastic leukemia, so the T cells may come from the graft donor. The CDR3 is CASSLDLADYGYTF. The CDR3 DNA follows: TGTGCCAGCAGCTTAGATCTAGCTGACTATGGCTACACCTTC.